This record looks at one TCR beta chain sequence and its context. The source of the sample is a study of blood T cell repertoires in COVID-19. Using immunoSEQ multiplex PCR, the repertoire was profiled, and TCRdb retains in-frame clones only, with some absent. This sample has roughly 260,000 clones, with 79% found just once. The receptor's source is a woman aged 40 to 49 with active or convalescent COVID-19. Sequenced sample: peripheral blood.

Here the CDR3 reads CASSQDASGSGELFF. CDR3 in DNA: TGTGCCAGCAGCCAAGACGCGTCGGGGTCCGGGGAGCTGTTTTTT. This rearrangement joins TRBV3-1 (or the pseudogene TRBV3-2) to TRBJ2-2; the D gene is possibly TRBD2 (5 bases). Germline V gene data show CDR1 as LGHDT and CDR2 as YNNKEL (reference sequence). Deletions cut 0 bases from V and 6 bases from J, with 11 bases between. The CDR3 sequence is 15 residues long.